Given below is one T cell receptor beta chain in context. The data originate from a study of technical replicates of blood from four donors. Repertoires were generated with immunoSEQ multiplex PCR, while TCRdb's copy carries only in-frame clones and drops some. The sample holds roughly 90,000 clones, about 90% seen once. V was cut by 0 bases and J by 0 bases, with 10 bases left in between. CDR1 is SGHRS and CDR2 is YFSETQ in the germline V gene. The CDR3 runs 16 residues. This chain links TRBV5-1 with TRBJ1-5; the D gene is possibly TRBD1 (5 bases). The TCR comes from a human donor in good health. Sample: T cells isolated from PBMCs. This CDR3 reads CASSLGGGYSNQPQHF. The CDR3 bases are TGCGCCAGCAGCTTGGGCGGGGGATATAGCAATCAGCCCCAGCATTTT.